Following are 23 T cell receptor beta chains from one sample sequenced in a study of blood T cell repertoires in COVID-19. TCRdb's table, derived via immunoSEQ multiplex PCR, lists solely in-frame clones and lacks some. The table has approximately 200,000 clones, over 75% seen once. The material sequenced was PBMCs or T cells enriched from blood (not recorded which). The source is a man aged 40-49 years who had recovered from COVID-19.

The chain uses TRBV6-1 and TRBJ2-5, with 8 nucleotides matching TRBD1. With 1 base clipped from V and 1 base from J, the junction kept 2 bases outside the gene matches. CDR3 size: 15 residues. Germline lookup yields CDR1 MNHNS and CDR2 SASEGT. The CDR3 bases are TGTGCCAGCAGTGAAGGTCAGGGGGCCCAAGAGACCCAGTACTTC. It encodes CASSEGQGAQETQYF.

The V gene is TRBV6-5, the J gene TRBJ1-5; 12 nucleotides agree with TRBD1. The V and J ends lost 6 bases and 7 bases, in that order; junction bases with no gene match: 7. In germline, CDR1 is MNHEY, CDR2 SVGAGI. The CDR3 consists of 15 residues. In nucleotides, the CDR3 is TGTGCCAGCAGGGGGGGACAGGGGGCAGGACAGCCCCAGCATTTT. Its translation is CASRGGQGAGQPQHF.

This chain links TRBV9 with TRBJ1-1; 7 positions match TRBD1. V lost 4 bases to trimming and J lost 0 bases; unmatched junction nucleotides: 21. From germline, CDR1 is SGDLS and CDR2 YYNGEE. This CDR3 region has 20 residues. CDR3 sequence reads: CASSQSFYRGQLLMNTEAFF. The CDR3 bases are TGTGCCAGCAGCCAGAGCTTCTACAGGGGCCAACTACTCATGAACACTGAAGCTTTCTTT.

Note on this clone: Other DNA sequences in this specimen translate into the identical CDR3. The chain couples TRBV15 to TRBJ1-2; D might be TRBD1 (5 bases). The CDR3 sequence is 14 residues long. V shed 0 bases and J shed 5 bases, with 10 bases lying between them. Germline lookup yields CDR1 LNHNV and CDR2 YYDKDF (reference sequence). The CDR3 here is CATSRDRASYGYTF. CDR3 in DNA: TGTGCCACCAGCAGAGACAGGGCGAGTTATGGCTACACCTTC.

This chain uses TRBV21-1 with TRBJ1-2; the DNA was not used to check the table's D call, TRBD1. TRBV21-1 is tagged as a pseudogene. This CDR3 spans 14 amino acids. The CDR3 protein is CASSTKQGVNGYTF. CDR3 in DNA: TGTGCCAGCAGCACAAAACAGGGGGTGAATGGCTACACCTTC.

About this clone itself: An end of the junction differs from the germline gene, which may be a read error. Additional DNA sequences in this sample encode the identical CDR3. In nucleotides, the CDR3 is TGTGCCAGTAGTTTAGAGCCTCGGGACTCCAATGAGCAGTTCTTC. It codes for CASSLEPRDSNEQFF. The chain couples TRBV27 to TRBJ2-1; D is perhaps TRBD2 (6 bases). Germline loops: CDR1 MNHEY, CDR2 SMNVEV (reference sequence). CDR3 size: 15 residues.

The rearrangement joins TRBV6-5 to TRBJ2-7; D is possibly TRBD2 (6 bases). CDR1 is MNHEY and CDR2 is SVGAGI in the germline V gene. This CDR3 comprises 15 residues. The V end lost 1 base, the J end lost 2 bases, and 12 bases lay between the germline ends. As DNA, the CDR3 is TGTGCCAGCAGTTACTTATCTGGGGAGGCCTACGAGCAGTACTTC. As protein: CASSYLSGEAYEQYF.

The J gene is TRBJ1-1, the V gene TRBV2; 7 nucleotides agree with TRBD1. J lost 4 bases, V lost 5 bases, and 1 base had no gene match. Germline CDR1 SNHLY, CDR2 FYNNEI. The CDR3 has 12 amino acids. The CDR3 reads CASSRDSTEAFF. The CDR3 region has the DNA TGTGCCAGCAGTCGGGACAGCACTGAAGCTTTCTTT.

The chain uses TRBV7-3 and TRBJ2-1, with 11 bases aligning to TRBD2. Losses at the gene ends were 3 bases for V and 7 bases for J; bases not matched to a gene: 8. Germline CDR1 is SGHTA and CDR2 is FQGTGA. The length of the CDR3 is 16 residues. CDR3 loop: CASSFFPGLADNEQFF. The CDR3 coding sequence is TGTGCCAGCAGCTTCTTTCCGGGACTAGCGGATAATGAGCAGTTCTTC.

The V gene is TRBV30, the J gene TRBJ2-3, with 10 bases fitting TRBD2. The CDR3 totals 20 residues. The junction had 16 bases not matched to a gene; V was cut back by 1 base and J by 0 bases. The germline gives CDR1 GTSNPN, CDR2 SVGIG (reference sequence). For the CDR3, the DNA is TGTGCCTGGAGTGGCGGGGCCAAGAGCGGGAGGGCCTTCAGCACAGATACGCAGTATTTT. It is translated as CAWSGGAKSGRAFSTDTQYF.

This clone was seen just once. The chain couples TRBV18 to TRBJ1-5, with D perhaps matching TRBD1 (6 bases). This CDR3 is built from 16 residues. Trimming pared 5 bases from V and 0 bases from J, leaving 14 bases between. Germline lookup yields CDR1 KGHSH and CDR2 LQKENI. The CDR3 region has the DNA TGTGCCAGCTCATCGGACAGCCTTTATAGCAATCAGCCCCAGCATTTT. This sequence encodes CASSSDSLYSNQPQHF. Using reference TRBV18 and TRBJ1-5 for the parts outside the CDR3, the full variable domain is NAGVMQNPRHLVRRRGQEARLRCSPMKGHSHVYWYRQLPEEGLKFMVYLQKENIIDESGMPKERFSAEFPKEGPSILRIQQVVRGDSAAYFCASSSDSLYSNQPQHFGDGTRLSIL.

This chain links TRBV6-6 with TRBJ2-3; a weak D match, TRBD2 (6 bases). Germline CDR1 and CDR2: MNHNY and SVGAGI (reference sequence). The CDR3 totals 14 residues. Trimming stripped 6 bases from V and 3 bases from J, with 13 bases between. The CDR3 spells CASSGLGTTDTQYF. In nucleotides, the CDR3 is TGTGCCAGCAGCGGACTGGGGACTACAGATACGCAGTATTTT.

The chain employs TRBV29-1 and TRBJ2-5, with 8 bases matching TRBD1. Germline V CDR1 and CDR2: SQVTM, ANQGSEA. There are 13 residues in the CDR3. J was trimmed by 5 bases and V by 6 bases; bases with no gene match: 8. The CDR3 nucleotides are TGCAGCGTGACTCAGGGGGCGAGGGAGACCCAGTACTTC. This gives the protein CSVTQGARETQYF.

Turning to this clone: At one boundary the junction diverges from the germline segment, which might be a read error. V usage is TRBV7-8 and J usage is TRBJ2-1; possible D gene TRBD2, 6 bases. Germline lookup yields CDR1 SGHVS and CDR2 FQNEAQ. This CDR3 comprises 13 residues. CDR3 sequence: CASSDLGGRYVLF. CDR3 DNA: TGTGCCAGCAGCGATCTGGGGGGTCGGTATGTGCTCTTC.

Worth noting for this clone: This sample includes further DNA sequences coding for the same CDR3. The chain joins TRBV7-2 to TRBJ1-4; 9 positions match TRBD1. This CDR3 contains 14 residues. V trimming: 6 bases; J trimming: 7 bases; junction bases outside the gene matches: 6. Germline V lookup: CDR1 SGHTA, CDR2 FQGNSA. The CDR3: CASSLDRGSEKLFF. As DNA, the CDR3 is TGTGCCAGCAGTTTGGACAGGGGCAGTGAAAAACTGTTTTTT.

The chain is built from TRBV5-5 and TRBJ2-7; no firm D call. CDR3 length: 13 amino acids. Germline CDR1 and CDR2: SGHKS and YYEKEE (reference sequence). V shed 4 bases and J shed 0 bases, with 8 bases lying between them. The CDR3 DNA reads TGTGCCAGCAGCCTGACACCCTCCTACGAGCAGTACTTC. This sequence encodes CASSLTPSYEQYF. Full variable domain (remainder filled in from reference TRBV5-5 and TRBJ2-7): DAGVTQSPTHLIKTRGQQVTLRCSPISGHKSVSWYQQVLGQGPQFIFQYYEKEERGRGNFPDRFSARQFPNYSSELNVNALLLGDSALYLCASSLTPSYEQYFGPGTRLTVT.

The chain uses TRBV25-1 and TRBJ1-1; no reliable D call. This CDR3 region has 12 residues. Trimming took 8 bases from V and 5 from J, leaving 12 bases between them. From germline, CDR1 is MGHDK and CDR2 SYGVNS. This CDR3 reads CASPPIKTEAFF. The CDR3 DNA reads TGTGCCAGCCCACCTATTAAAACTGAAGCTTTCTTT. Using reference TRBV25-1 and TRBJ1-1 for the parts outside the CDR3, the full variable domain is EADIYQTPRYLVIGTGKKITLECSQTMGHDKMYWYQQDPGMELHLIHYSYGVNSTEKGDLSSESTVSRIRTEHFPLTLESARPSHTSQYLCASPPIKTEAFFGQGTRLTVV.

The chain combines TRBV9 with TRBJ1-3; D not certain. CDR1 is SGDLS and CDR2 is YYNGEE in the germline V gene. Trimming took 0 bases from V and 2 from J, leaving 9 bases between them. This CDR3 comprises 15 residues. The DNA for the CDR3 is TGTGCCAGCAGCGTAGGGGCAGCTGCTGGAAACACCATATATTTT. This gives the protein CASSVGAAAGNTIYF.

This sequence joins TRBV7-9 and TRBJ1-2; a weak D match, TRBD1 (6 bases). The V end lost 5 bases, the J end lost 5 bases, and 24 bases lay between the germline ends. Germline lookup yields CDR1 SEHNR and CDR2 FQNEAQ (reference sequence). The CDR3 covers 17 residues. CDR3 nucleotides: TGTGCCAGCAGCCCAAATACCGGGACACGGCTTGGGTATGGCTACACCTTC. Translated: CASSPNTGTRLGYGYTF.

This clone has more than one count but fewer than ten. The rearrangement links TRBV6-1 to TRBJ1-2; 8 bases agree with TRBD1. The CDR3 runs 18 residues. Germline lookup yields CDR1 MNHNS and CDR2 SASEGT. J lost 2 bases, V lost 3 bases, and 14 bases had no gene match. CDR3 coding DNA: TGTGCCAGCAGTGACAGTGACAGGGGTGCCAATCGCAACTATGGCTACACCTTC. Its protein product is CASSDSDRGANRNYGYTF.

The table lists this clone with a few counts. The DNA of the CDR3 is TGTGCCAGCAGCGTAGGCGGATCATACTACAATGAGCAGTTCTTC. The encoded protein is CASSVGGSYYNEQFF. The V and J genes are TRBV9 and TRBJ2-1; D gene unclear. In germline, CDR1 is SGDLS, CDR2 YYNGEE. The CDR3 has 15 amino acids. The ends were cut back, 0 bases at V and 3 bases at J, with 10 bases in the middle.

The chain uses TRBV2 and TRBJ1-5; 8 bases agree with TRBD1. Per the germline V gene, CDR1 is SNHLY and CDR2 is FYNNEI. The CDR3 is made up of 15 amino acids. Trimming removed 4 bases from V and 4 bases from J; junction bases left unmatched: 6. In DNA, the CDR3 is TGTGCCAGCAGTGTTCAGGGGGCGGGAAATCAGCCCCAGCATTTT. Its translation is CASSVQGAGNQPQHF.

Worth noting for this clone: Other DNA sequences in this sample translate to the same CDR3. The chain employs TRBV19 and TRBJ2-1; 12 positions match TRBD2. The CDR3 has 15 residues. CDR1 LNHDA and CDR2 SQIVND come from the germline V gene (reference sequence). Germline trimming cut 4 bases from V and 4 bases from J; bases unmatched to any gene: 2. The CDR3 is CASSRGLAGYNEQFF. The CDR3 DNA sequence: TGTGCCAGTAGTAGAGGACTAGCGGGATACAATGAGCAGTTCTTC.